The 27 T cell receptor beta chains given below trace back to one sample, sequenced in a study of T cell clusters in autoimmune cytopenias. TRB rearrangements were amplified by touch-down multiplex PCR with mixed TRB-A/B primers. TCRdb re-called the multiplex PCR reads, yielding one record per CDR3 amino acid sequence without DNA. This specimen shows several thousand distinct CDR3 sequences; the ten leading clones hold around 4.1%. Each sample's input was 200 to 250 ng genomic DNA, 35,000 to 40,000 genome equivalents. Sequencing used peripheral blood. These receptors all stem from a human donor with an autoimmune cytopenia or autoimmune hepatitis (not recorded which).

V and J are TRBV10-3 and TRBJ2-2; TCRdb picks TRBD2, but there is no DNA to check that call. This CDR3 contains 15 residues. CDR1 and CDR2 (germline): ENHRY, SYGVKD. CDR3 protein: CAISERGSITGELFF.

This clonotype is medium-sized by frequency. The chain joins TRBV7-9 to TRBJ2-5; the D call from TCRdb, TRBD2, cannot be confirmed without DNA. Germline-derived CDR1 and CDR2 are SEHNR and FQNEAQ (reference sequence). The CDR3 length is 15 residues. The CDR3 loop reads CASSFGGGPEETQYF. The variable domain in full, completed from reference TRBV7-9 and TRBJ2-5, reads DTGVSQNPRHKITKRGQNVTFRCDPISEHNRLYWYRQTLGQGPEFLTYFQNEAQLEKSRLLSDRFSAERPKGSFSTLEIQRTEQGDSAMYLCASSFGGGPEETQYFGPGTRLLVL.

CDR3: CASTPSGAEGYNEQFF. The chain combines TRBV27 with TRBJ2-1; TCRdb selects TRBD1, and the lack of DNA leaves this call unchecked. CDR3 length: 16 residues. The V gene's germline CDR1 is MNHEY and CDR2 SMNVEV (reference sequence).

The chain couples TRBV18 to TRBJ2-3; the TCRdb D gene call, TRBD2, has no DNA to confirm it. CDR3 length: 18 residues. The V gene's germline CDR1 is KGHSH and CDR2 LQKENI. CDR3 region: CASSPLLAGASTTDTQYF.

V usage is TRBV7-2 and J usage is TRBJ1-1. The germline CDR1 and CDR2 sequences are SGHTA and FQGNSA. The CDR3 runs to 13 residues. The CDR3 protein is CASSLFKGTEAFF.

V gene TRBV6-1 combines with J gene TRBJ2-1; TCRdb picks TRBD2, but there is no DNA to check that call. The CDR3 sequence is 13 residues long. In germline, CDR1 is MNHNS, CDR2 SASEGT. The CDR3 loop is CASRASLDTEQFF.

The rearrangement uses TRBV14 and TRBJ1-4; TCRdb's D call of TRBD1 is untestable without DNA. The CDR3 loop spans 15 amino acids. Germline V lookup: CDR1 SGHDN, CDR2 FVKESK. The CDR3: CASSRGRTGRSKLFF.

This clonotype is called medium-sized based on its frequency. The chain combines TRBV30 with TRBJ2-1; TCRdb's assignment of TRBD2 cannot be checked, as there is no DNA. Germline CDR1 and CDR2: GTSNPN and SVGIG (reference sequence). The CDR3 spans 15 residues. The CDR3 is CAWHVLASGTGAQFF. The variable domain in full, with the rest retrieved from reference TRBV30 and TRBJ2-1, is SQTIHQWPATLVQPVGSPLSLECTVEGTSNPNLYWYRQAAGRGLQLLFYSVGIGQISSEVPQNLSASRPQDRQFILSSKKLLLSDSGFYLCAWHVLASGTGAQFFGPGTRLTVL.

The chain links TRBV20-1 to TRBJ2-2; TCRdb's D call, TRBD2, is unchecked because there is no DNA. The CDR3 sequence is 15 residues long. In germline, CDR1 is DFQATT, CDR2 SNEGSKA (reference sequence). CDR3 region: CSASRSGTVTGELFF.

This sequence joins TRBV19 and TRBJ2-3; TCRdb's assignment of TRBD2 cannot be checked, as there is no DNA. This CDR3 has 16 residues. From germline, CDR1 is LNHDA and CDR2 SQIVND (reference sequence). The CDR3 is CASSSVRGSSTDTQYF. Combining the CDR3 with reference TRBV19 and TRBJ2-3 gives the whole variable domain DGGITQSPKYLFRKEGQNVTLSCEQNLNHDAMYWYRQDPGQGLRLIYYSQIVNDFQKGDIAEGYSVSREKKESFPLTVTSAQKNPTAFYLCASSSVRGSSTDTQYFGPGTRLTVL.

Measured by frequency, this clonotype is medium-sized (0.01 to 0.1%). The chain links TRBV30 to TRBJ2-5; the TCRdb call, TRBD2, lacks DNA for checking. This CDR3 region has 15 residues. Germline lookup yields CDR1 GTSNPN and CDR2 SVGIG (reference sequence). CDR3 protein: CAWRRGLTGQETQYF.

This clonotype is called medium-sized based on its frequency. This chain links TRBV14 with TRBJ2-4. Germline V CDR1 and CDR2: SGHDN, FVKESK. The CDR3 has 13 amino acids. This CDR3 is CASSQSGENIQYF.

This chain links TRBV18 with TRBJ1-5; TCRdb names TRBD1, which stays unverified in the absence of DNA. This CDR3 spans 14 amino acids. CDR1 and CDR2 (germline): KGHSH, LQKENI. The CDR3 reads CASSATTGSQPQHF.

The rearrangement links TRBV19 to TRBJ1-6. Looked up from germline, CDR1 is LNHDA and CDR2 is SQIVND (reference sequence). CDR3 length: 16 residues. CDR3 protein: CASSGWDSGPNSPLHF.

Judged by frequency, this clonotype is medium-sized. V usage is TRBV6-5 and J usage is TRBJ2-7; TCRdb lists TRBD2, though no DNA is available to test this call. The CDR3 sequence is 15 residues long. The germline V gene has CDR1 MNHEY and CDR2 SVGAGI. Here the CDR3 reads CASSYSGREQYEQYF.

The chain joins TRBV27 to TRBJ2-2; TCRdb proposes TRBD2, but this gene call is untestable without DNA. Per germline, CDR1 MNHEY and CDR2 SMNVEV (reference sequence). The CDR3 consists of 17 residues. The CDR3 is CASSQGLAGVGSGELFF.

This clonotype is medium-sized (0.01 to 0.1%) by frequency. The chain recombines TRBV19 with TRBJ2-1; TCRdb's D gene call, TRBD1, goes unchecked for lack of DNA. CDR1 and CDR2 (germline): LNHDA, SQIVND (reference sequence). The CDR3 contains 15 residues. The CDR3 loop reads CASSMWAGAYNEQFF. The variable domain in full, completed from reference TRBV19 and TRBJ2-1, reads DGGITQSPKYLFRKEGQNVTLSCEQNLNHDAMYWYRQDPGQGLRLIYYSQIVNDFQKGDIAEGYSVSREKKESFPLTVTSAQKNPTAFYLCASSMWAGAYNEQFFGPGTRLTVL.

J is TRBJ1-1 and V is TRBV6-6; TCRdb's D call, TRBD1, is unchecked because there is no DNA. Germline V gives CDR1 MNHNY, CDR2 SVGAGI (reference sequence). This CDR3 is 16 amino acids long. The CDR3 sequence is CASSPVDKSLNTEAFF.

Here the CDR3 reads CASSLVYNEQFF. The genes are TRBV11-2 and TRBJ2-1. Germline loops: CDR1 SGHAT, CDR2 FQNNGV. CDR3 length: 12 residues. Based on the CDR3 plus reference TRBV11-2 and TRBJ2-1, the full variable domain is EAGVAQSPRYKIIEKRQSVAFWCNPISGHATLYWYQQILGQGPKLLIQFQNNGVVDDSQLPKDRFSAERLKGVDSTLKIQPAKLEDSAVYLCASSLVYNEQFFGPGTRLTVL.

The V call is TRBV5-4, the J call TRBJ2-5; TCRdb selects TRBD1, and the lack of DNA leaves this call unchecked. The CDR3 sequence is 16 residues long. The germline gives CDR1 SGHNT, CDR2 YYREEE (reference sequence). The CDR3 sequence is CASSLGDRGRRETQYF.

This chain connects TRBV7-2 to TRBJ2-6; absent DNA, TCRdb's TRBD1 call cannot be checked. The CDR3 runs to 17 residues. CDR1 SGHTA and CDR2 FQGNSA come from the germline V gene. This CDR3 is CASSPPDRGPGANVLTF.

This clonotype is labeled medium-sized based on frequency. V gene TRBV19 combines with J gene TRBJ2-3. The CDR3 is made up of 15 amino acids. In germline, CDR1 is LNHDA, CDR2 SQIVND (reference sequence). CDR3: CASSIFPSPTDTQYF.

This chain connects TRBV24-1 to TRBJ1-5; the D gene TCRdb calls, TRBD1, cannot be checked with no DNA. CDR3 length: 12 amino acids. Germline CDR1 and CDR2: KGHDR and SFDVKD. The CDR3: CATRSPGGPQHF.

Measured by frequency, this clonotype is medium-sized. The V and J genes are TRBV29-1 and TRBJ2-7; the TCRdb call, TRBD2, lacks DNA for checking. CDR3 length: 12 amino acids. Germline V gives CDR1 SQVTM, CDR2 ANQGSEA. This CDR3 reads CSVDRGGNEQYF.

The genes are TRBV4-2 and TRBJ2-1. Germline V CDR1 and CDR2: LGHNA, YNFKEQ. This CDR3 is built from 15 residues. CDR3 loop: CASSQEASLANEQFF.

This chain connects TRBV10-3 to TRBJ2-5; TCRdb designates TRBD1, a call that cannot be tested without DNA. The CDR3 has 14 residues. Germline CDR1 ENHRY, CDR2 SYGVKD. CDR3 region: CAIRPGDDGETQYF.

Judged by frequency, this clonotype is medium-sized. The chain combines TRBV27 with TRBJ2-2; TCRdb indicates TRBD2, and absent DNA this call remains unverified. The CDR3 covers 19 residues. Germline V gives CDR1 MNHEY, CDR2 SMNVEV (reference sequence). The CDR3 region is CASSLSGAGGTLGTGELFF.